The text below deals with one T cell receptor beta chain. Its antigen remains unknown. This entry comes from a study of cytomegalovirus exposure and HLA in healthy donors. Study-wide results and caveats: Association with HLA alleles at 0.05 false discovery rate was found for 16,951 TCR beta sequences in a later analysis. Solely CMV serostatus was available to characterize immune exposure.

The study ran its PCR with 60 Vbeta and 13 Jbeta primers. Generated by immunoSEQ multiplex PCR, the TCRdb table keeps only in-frame clones and is missing some. Among 95,000 to 150,000 clones listed, more than 60% were seen once. CDR3 length: 14 amino acids. Per the germline V gene, CDR1 is SGHTA and CDR2 is FQGNSA. V lost 2 bases to trimming and J lost 5 bases, with 9 bases between them. This chain links TRBV7-2 with TRBJ2-2; D gene unclear. The TCR sequence derives from a woman between 40 and 55 years old in good health and CMV-seronegative. Material for sequencing was PBMCs. CDR3 sequence reads: CASSLSVATGELFF. The CDR3 region has the DNA TGTGCCAGCAGCTTAAGCGTCGCAACCGGGGAGCTGTTTTTT.